This T cell receptor beta chain was captured in a study of lymphopenia after photon versus proton radiotherapy. Study outcomes and limitations: Larger post-nadir TCR diversity loss correlated inversely with survival in deceased patients. Authors raise, but do not show, better survival with proton therapy. After the lymphocyte nadir, photon-treated repertoires showed oligoclonal expansion, especially of CD8+ Temra cells.

A word on this clone: Antigen specificity is unknown.

Sequencing used immunoSEQ multiplex PCR; TCRdb keeps in-frame clones, though not all of them. The sample includes fewer than 35,000 clones, roughly 89% of them seen just once. The receptor was derived from a woman in her sixties or seventies with pancreatic cancer. Some clones in this sample may be carry-over from other donors' samples. The sequencing used peripheral blood, collected from a patient treated with proton-based radiotherapy.

The CDR3 region is CASSSGTAFSGGQAFSGYTF. CDR3 DNA: TGTGCCAGTAGCTCCGGGACGGCGTTCTCGGGGGGACAGGCGTTCTCTGGCTACACCTTC. The rearrangement joins TRBV19 to TRBJ1-2; 8 bases agree with TRBD1. CDR1 and CDR2 from the germline V gene are LNHDA and SQIVND (reference sequence). The V and J ends lost 6 bases and 7 bases, in that order; junction bases with no gene match: 28. This CDR3 is built from 20 residues.